What follows is one T cell receptor (beta chain) and its context. RNA transcripts were the template, and TCR beta CDR3 regions were amplified from them. An initial RT-PCR round employing HTBI primers preceded a second-round multiplex PCR. TCRdb reprocessed the multiplex PCR reads with MiXCR, giving one entry per CDR3 protein. This sample has more than 550,000 distinct CDR3 sequences; 35% to 50% occur once, and the top ten carry about 3.3%. These data belong to a study of Graves' ophthalmopathy and Graves' hyperthyroidism. Sequencing used peripheral blood. The TCR originated in an adult man with Graves' ophthalmopathy.

CDR3 sequence: CASKPRETNTEAFF. The CDR3 DNA sequence: TGTGCCAGCAAACCCAGGGAAACGAACACTGAAGCTTTCTTT. This chain joins TRBV2 and TRBJ1-1; D might be TRBD1 (5 bases). The germline V and J ends were trimmed by 7 bases and 1 base, with 13 bases remaining between them. The germline gives CDR1 SNHLY, CDR2 FYNNEI. The CDR3 has 14 amino acids.